These 28 T cell receptor beta chains share one sample of origin, sequenced in a study of control samples from healthy donors and cancer patients. Clones were sequenced by immunoSEQ multiplex PCR, and TCRdb holds only the in-frame ones, with some missing. The data show under 200,000 clones, around 92% seen once. Sequenced sample: blood. The receptors were gathered from a woman in her 30s in good health.

The chain has TRBV2 and TRBJ1-5; D ambiguous. CDR1 SNHLY and CDR2 FYNNEI come from the germline V gene. The CDR3 consists of 14 residues. Trimming left V 3 bases short and J 0 bases short, with 6 bases between. The chain's CDR3 is CASSDSFSNQPQHF. CDR3 DNA sequence: TGTGCCAGCAGTGACAGCTTTAGCAATCAGCCCCAGCATTTT.

The CDR3 DNA sequence: TGTGCCAGCAGTGAAGCTAGTGGCGGCCAAGAGACCCAGTACTTC. It specifies CASSEASGGQETQYF. This chain joins TRBV2 and TRBJ2-5; the D is unclear. The V and J ends lost 0 bases and 1 base respectively, with 9 bases between them. The CDR3 loop spans 15 amino acids. Germline V gene data show CDR1 as SNHLY and CDR2 as FYNNEI. The variable domain in full, with the rest retrieved from reference TRBV2 and TRBJ2-5, is EPEVTQTPSHQVTQMGQEVILRCVPISNHLYFYWYRQILGQKVEFLVSFYNNEISEKSEIFDDQFSVERPDGSNFTLKIRSTKLEDSAMYFCASSEASGGQETQYFGPGTRLLVL.

The V gene is TRBV6-5, the J gene TRBJ2-7; 9 bases fit TRBD1. The length of the CDR3 is 12 residues. Per germline, CDR1 MNHEY and CDR2 SVGAGI. With V trimmed by 6 bases and J by 5 bases, 2 bases remained unmatched. The CDR3 nucleotides are TGTGCCAGCAGGGACAGGGGCGACGAGCAGTACTTC. Amino acid sequence: CASRDRGDEQYF.

This sequence joins TRBV14 and TRBJ2-7; D call uncertain. The CDR3 has 13 amino acids. The V and J ends lost 2 bases and 2 bases respectively, with 7 bases between them. Per the germline V gene, CDR1 is SGHDN and CDR2 is FVKESK. CDR3 nucleotide sequence: TGTGCCAGCAGCCAACTGTCCGCCTACGAGCAGTACTTC. Its translation: CASSQLSAYEQYF. The whole variable domain, filled in from reference TRBV14 and TRBJ2-7, reads EAGVTQFPSHSVIEKGQTVTLRCDPISGHDNLYWYRRVMGKEIKFLLHFVKESKQDESGMPNNRFLAERTGGTYSTLKVQPAELEDSGVYFCASSQLSAYEQYFGPGTRLTVT.

V and J are TRBV18 and TRBJ1-1, with D hard to call. Trimming pared 5 bases from V and 1 base from J, leaving 8 bases between. Germline values: CDR1 KGHSH, CDR2 LQKENI. The CDR3 totals 13 residues. CDR3 in amino acids: CASSEKTNTEAFF. The CDR3 coding sequence is TGTGCCAGCTCAGAAAAGACGAACACTGAAGCTTTCTTT.

This chain connects TRBV27 to TRBJ2-7, with 8 bases aligning to TRBD1. V lost 4 bases, J lost 2 bases, and 4 bases stayed unmatched. CDR3 length: 14 residues. From germline, CDR1 is MNHEY and CDR2 SMNVEV (reference sequence). CDR3 coding DNA: TGTGCCAGCAGTTCCCCGGGACAGGCCTACGAGCAGTACTTC. It codes for CASSSPGQAYEQYF.

The rearrangement uses TRBV2 and TRBJ2-7; the D gene is possibly TRBD2 (7 bases). The V gene's germline CDR1 is SNHLY and CDR2 FYNNEI. The ends were cut back, 2 bases at V and 7 bases at J, with 12 bases in the middle. This CDR3 contains 13 residues. DNA of the CDR3: TGTGCCAGCAGTGAACACAGGGAGGGGGAGCAGTACTTC. Translated, it gives CASSEHREGEQYF.

The chain combines TRBV15 with TRBJ2-2; 16 positions agree with TRBD2. The V and J ends lost 5 bases and 4 bases, in that order; junction bases with no gene match: 10. Germline CDR1 LNHNV, CDR2 YYDKDF (reference sequence). The CDR3 runs 19 residues. CDR3 sequence: CATSGPGTSGRAGTGELFF. CDR3 nucleotide sequence: TGTGCCACCAGCGGACCCGGGACTAGCGGGAGGGCCGGCACCGGGGAGCTGTTTTTT.

The chain carries TRBV6-1 and TRBJ2-7; 8 nucleotides line up with TRBD1. The junction had 7 bases not matched to a gene; V was cut back by 2 bases and J by 4 bases. The CDR3 sequence is 15 residues long. The germline V gene encodes CDR1 MNHNS and CDR2 SASEGT. In nucleotides, the CDR3 is TGTGCCAGCAGTGAAATCGTGGACAGGGCTTACGAGCAGTACTTC. It specifies CASSEIVDRAYEQYF.

As concerns this clone: The sample has other DNA sequences that encode this CDR3 too. The chain joins TRBV12-5 to TRBJ1-1; a possible D gene is TRBD1 (6 bases). The germline V and J ends were trimmed by 6 bases and 1 base, with 9 bases remaining between them. Germline CDR1 and CDR2: LGHNT and FRNRAP. The CDR3 consists of 13 residues. Here the CDR3 DNA reads TGTGCTAGTGGGCCGACAGGGAACACTGAAGCTTTCTTT. It translates to CASGPTGNTEAFF.

This clone was observed a single time. The chain couples TRBV12-3 or TRBV12-4 to TRBJ1-2, with a tentative D call TRBD1 (6 bases). V lost 7 bases to trimming and J lost 5 bases, with 11 bases between them. CDR3 size: 12 residues. For the CDR3, the DNA is TGTGCCAGCACCGCGGACAGTTATGGCTACACCTTC. It specifies CASTADSYGYTF.

The chain is built from TRBV2 and TRBJ2-7; 7 bases fit TRBD2. The germline CDR1 and CDR2 sequences are SNHLY and FYNNEI. The CDR3 is made up of 13 amino acids. The junction had 6 bases not matched to a gene; V was cut back by 4 bases and J by 6 bases. CDR3 nucleotide sequence: TGTGCCAGCAGTGTCTCGGGGGGTTCCGAGCAGTACTTC. It is translated as CASSVSGGSEQYF.

This chain joins TRBV6-6 and TRBJ1-5, with D possibly TRBD1 on 5 matching bases. The CDR3 is 15 residues long. Trimming took off 5 bases at V and 1 base at J, with 12 bases between the two ends. From germline, CDR1 is MNHNY and CDR2 SVGAGI (reference sequence). CDR3 bases: TGTGCCAGCAGTCACCTCCAGGGAAGCAATCAGCCCCAGCATTTT. Protein: CASSHLQGSNQPQHF.

The V and J genes are TRBV15 and TRBJ2-2, with 8 bases aligning to TRBD1. Germline loops: CDR1 LNHNV, CDR2 YYDKDF (reference sequence). With V trimmed by 3 bases and J by 7 bases, 7 bases remained unmatched. The CDR3 loop spans 15 amino acids. The CDR3 bases are TGTGCCACCAGCAGCCGCCAGGGGGCCGGCGGGGAGCTGTTTTTT. It translates to CATSSRQGAGGELFF.

This clone was found once. The rearrangement uses TRBV9 and TRBJ2-3; unclear D gene. CDR3 length: 13 residues. CDR1 and CDR2 from the germline V gene are SGDLS and YYNGEE. V lost 1 base and J lost 5, with 8 bases in between. CDR3 loop: CASSVSLEDTQYF. Written as DNA, the CDR3 is TGTGCCAGCAGCGTATCACTGGAAGATACGCAGTATTTT.

This chain links TRBV6-4 with TRBJ1-1, with 7 positions matching TRBD1. The CDR3 is 13 amino acids. The ends lost 5 bases at V and 5 bases at J; junction bases unmatched: 5. CDR1 and CDR2 from the germline V gene are MRHNA and SNTAGT. The CDR3 sequence is CASSRIRGTEAFF. The CDR3 DNA reads TGTGCCAGCAGTAGAATCAGGGGGACTGAAGCTTTCTTT.

The CDR3 bases are TGTGCCAGCAGCTTAATGGGGACAACTAACTATGGCTACACCTTC. Translation gives CASSLMGTTNYGYTF. V gene TRBV7-2 combines with J gene TRBJ1-2, with D maybe TRBD1 (6 bases). Germline loops: CDR1 SGHTA, CDR2 FQGNSA. Trimming removed 2 bases at V and 0 bases at J, with 10 bases between. The CDR3 loop spans 15 amino acids.

DNA for the CDR3: TGTGCCACCAGTGATTTGGACACAGATACGCAGTATTTT. Its translation is CATSDLDTDTQYF. The chain joins TRBV24-1 to TRBJ2-3; no clear D. Trimming shortened V by 0 bases and J by 2 bases, and 2 bases separated the two germline ends. Germline V gene sequence: CDR1 KGHDR, CDR2 SFDVKD. This CDR3 is built from 13 residues.

V and J are TRBV7-3 and TRBJ2-1; 8 nucleotides match TRBD1. Germline CDR1 is SGHTA and CDR2 is FQGTGA. Unmatched junction bases numbered 2, after V lost 1 base and J lost 0 bases. There are 16 residues in the CDR3. The CDR3 reads CASSLRDRSSYNEQFF. The CDR3 region has the DNA TGTGCCAGCAGCTTAAGGGACAGGAGCTCCTACAATGAGCAGTTCTTC. Combining the CDR3 with reference TRBV7-3 and TRBJ2-1 gives the whole variable domain GAGVSQTPSNKVTEKGKYVELRCDPISGHTALYWYRQSLGQGPEFLIYFQGTGAADDSGLPNDRFFAVRPEGSVSTLKIQRTERGDSAVYLCASSLRDRSSYNEQFFGPGTRLTVL.

About this clone: Other nucleotide sequences from this sample produce the same CDR3. In nucleotides, the CDR3 is TGTGCCAGCTCACCCGACAGGGCCATGAACACTGAAGCTTTCTTT. Encoded protein: CASSPDRAMNTEAFF. The chain joins TRBV18 to TRBJ1-1; TRBD1 agrees at 7 bases. The CDR3 covers 15 residues. Germline assignment: CDR1 KGHSH and CDR2 LQKENI. With 3 bases clipped from V and 0 bases from J, the junction kept 4 bases outside the gene matches.

About this clone: The same CDR3 arises from other DNA sequences in this sample as well. This chain uses TRBV18 with TRBJ1-1, with D possibly TRBD1 on 6 matching bases. The CDR3 totals 14 residues. Trimming stripped 1 base from V and 3 bases from J, with 9 bases between. Germline CDR1 KGHSH, CDR2 LQKENI. The CDR3 spells CASSPQGQHTEAFF. The CDR3 region has the DNA TGTGCCAGCTCACCACAAGGACAGCACACTGAAGCTTTCTTT.

The CDR3 sequence: CASSATGGRNEQYF. CDR3 nucleotides: TGTGCCAGCAGTGCAACGGGAGGGCGGAACGAGCAGTACTTC. The chain recombines TRBV25-1 with TRBJ2-7, with 8 bases lining up with TRBD2. Trimming cost V 4 bases and J 5 bases; bases outside gene matches: 7. The CDR3 length is 14 residues. The germline CDR1 and CDR2 sequences are MGHDK and SYGVNS.

The chain uses TRBV7-3 and TRBJ1-1, with no clear D. V shed 0 bases and J shed 3 bases, with 5 bases lying between them. The germline V gene has CDR1 SGHTA and CDR2 FQGTGA. This CDR3 contains 13 residues. The CDR3 nucleotides are TGTGCCAGCAGCTTAACCCGGGACACTGAAGCTTTCTTT. Translation gives CASSLTRDTEAFF. Using reference TRBV7-3 and TRBJ1-1 for the parts outside the CDR3, the full variable domain is GAGVSQTPSNKVTEKGKYVELRCDPISGHTALYWYRQSLGQGPEFLIYFQGTGAADDSGLPNDRFFAVRPEGSVSTLKIQRTERGDSAVYLCASSLTRDTEAFFGQGTRLTVV.

J is TRBJ1-3 and V is TRBV9, with 7 bases matching TRBD1. Trimming removed 0 bases from V and 0 bases from J; junction bases left unmatched: 6. Germline CDR1 and CDR2: SGDLS and YYNGEE. The CDR3 loop spans 17 amino acids. CDR3 region: CASSVGAGGPSGNTIYF. CDR3 coding DNA: TGTGCCAGCAGCGTAGGGGCAGGGGGACCCTCTGGAAACACCATATATTTT.

About this clone itself: Distinct nucleotide sequences in the sample also encode this CDR3. This chain connects TRBV6-2 or TRBV6-3 to TRBJ1-5; 7 bases are shared with TRBD1. V shed 5 bases and J 3 bases; nucleotides not matched to a gene: 1. The length of the CDR3 is 13 residues. Germline assignment: CDR1 MNHEY and CDR2 SVGEGT. The CDR3 DNA follows: TGTGCCAGCAGTGACAGGGACAATCAGCCCCAGCATTTT. Protein sequence: CASSDRDNQPQHF.

In the case of this clone: This same CDR3 is encoded by further DNA sequences in the sample. The V gene is TRBV7-9, the J gene TRBJ2-2; a possible D gene is TRBD1 (6 bases). V was trimmed by 1 base and J by 4 bases, leaving 7 bases between them. This CDR3 contains 14 residues. Germline CDR1 SEHNR, CDR2 FQNEAQ (reference sequence). The CDR3 bases are TGTGCCAGCAGCTTAGTAGGGGGCACCGGGGAGCTGTTTTTT. This codes for CASSLVGGTGELFF.

The chain couples TRBV4-2 to TRBJ2-3; 7 bases are shared with TRBD1. Germline V gene sequence: CDR1 LGHNA, CDR2 YNFKEQ. Trimming took 0 bases from V and 6 from J; bases not matched to a gene: 9. This CDR3 comprises 16 residues. CDR3 loop: CASSQDPWDSRDTQYF. In DNA, the CDR3 is TGTGCCAGCAGCCAAGATCCCTGGGACAGCCGGGATACGCAGTATTTT.

The rearrangement links TRBV7-8 to TRBJ2-3; 10 nucleotides align to TRBD2. From germline, CDR1 is SGHVS and CDR2 FQNEAQ. With V trimmed by 6 bases and J by 7 bases, 7 bases remained unmatched. The CDR3 contains 14 residues. This CDR3 is CASREREGRNTQYF. The CDR3 nucleotides are TGTGCCAGCAGGGAGCGGGAGGGCCGGAATACGCAGTATTTT. The variable domain in full, with the rest retrieved from reference TRBV7-8 and TRBJ2-3, is GAGVSQSPRYKVAKRGQDVALRCDPISGHVSLFWYQQALGQGPEFLTYFQNEAQLDKSGLPSDRFFAERPEGSVSTLKIQRTQQEDSAVYLCASREREGRNTQYFGPGTRLTVL.